This record covers a single T cell receptor (beta chain). Its antigen remains unknown. This record comes from a study of OX40 agonist ivuxolimab in advanced cancers. The protocol was immunoSEQ multiplex PCR, while the TCRdb copy is restricted to in-frame clones and leaves out a portion. This repertoire shows tens of thousands of clones, roughly nine tenths found once; its top ten account for 2.6%. CDR3 length equals 13 residues. Trimming took off 5 bases at V and 3 bases at J, with 8 bases between the two ends. Looked up from germline, CDR1 is SEHNR and CDR2 is FQNEAQ (reference sequence). Study findings and constraints: Antigen targets of the expanded peripheral T cells went undetermined.

This specimen consisted of CD4+ or CD8+ T cells sorted from blood, obtained in a trial of the OX40 agonist ivuxolimab. V and J are TRBV7-9 and TRBJ1-3; tentative D call: TRBD1 (6 bases). This sequence originates from an adult with an advanced solid tumor such as melanoma, head and neck, liver or kidney cancer. CDR3 protein: CASSPGVGNTIYF. The CDR3 DNA reads TGTGCCAGCAGCCCAGGGGTTGGAAACACCATATATTTT.